The rows below give T cell receptor beta chains drawn from one sample of a study of early T cells in non-severe SARS-CoV-2 infection. A single record per CDR3 protein comes from TCRdb applying MiXCR to the 5' RACE reads. The sample has roughly 110,000 distinct CDR3 sequences, around 10% seen once. The sequencing input was whole blood. The receptors were sampled from an adult who was a healthcare worker with PCR-confirmed SARS-CoV-2 infection or an uninfected control (not recorded which). Both conserved end residues are part of each CDR3. A D gene is named only where the DNA matches it firmly. Size is omitted from some rows. Given values are once, few, many or a class for expanded clones.

V: TRBV29-1; J: TRBJ2-7; size: .; D: TRBD1; DNA: TGCAGCGCAGGACAGGCCTTCTCCTACGAGCAGTACTTC; CDR3: CSAGQAFSYEQYF
V: TRBV2; J: TRBJ1-2; size: many; D: .; DNA: TGTGCCAGCAGTGCCTGGGGGAGGGCGCAAACTAACTATGGCTACACCTTC; CDR3: CASSAWGRAQTNYGYTF
V: TRBV7-2; J: TRBJ2-1; size: many; D: .; DNA: TGTGCCAGCAGAGACCCAGCCGGGGCCACCGTTGATGAGCAGTTCTTC; CDR3: CASRDPAGATVDEQFF
V: TRBV7-8; J: TRBJ2-1; size: few; D: .; DNA: TGTGCCAGCAGCTTAGGAGGGGACAACAATGAGCAGTTCTTC; CDR3: CASSLGGDNNEQFF
V: TRBV28; J: TRBJ1-1; size: few; D: TRBD1; DNA: TGTGCCAGCAGCCAGGGGGGTAGGGAAGCTTTCTTT; CDR3: CASSQGGREAFF
V: TRBV11-2; J: TRBJ2-1; size: few; D: TRBD2; DNA: TGTGCCAGCAGCTTCAGCGGGAGAGGCGATGAGCAGTTCTTC; CDR3: CASSFSGRGDEQFF
V: TRBV30; J: TRBJ2-1; size: few; D: TRBD2; DNA: TGTGCCTGGAGCGCCGGTCTTAGAGCTAGCGGGTTTACTAATACCTACAATGAGCAGTTCTTC; CDR3: CAWSAGLRASGFTNTYNEQFF
V: TRBV28; J: TRBJ2-1; size: many; D: TRBD2; DNA: TGTGCCAGCAGTCTGCCGGGACTAGTCTACAATGAGCAGTTCTTC; CDR3: CASSLPGLVYNEQFF
V: TRBV20-1; J: TRBJ2-2; size: many; D: TRBD1; DNA: TGCAGTGCTAGAGGACCAGGGACAGGGCTATACACCGGGGAGCTGTTTTTT; CDR3: CSARGPGTGLYTGELFF
V: TRBV7-9; J: TRBJ2-3; size: many; D: .; DNA: TGTGCCAGCAGCCTTCACAAGGATACGCAGTATTTT; CDR3: CASSLHKDTQYF
V: TRBV11-2; J: TRBJ1-6; size: many; D: .; DNA: TGTGCCAGCACAGGACAAGGGGATCCCCTCCACTTT; CDR3: CASTGQGDPLHF
V: TRBV2; J: TRBJ2-1; size: .; D: TRBD2; DNA: TGTGCCAGCAGCGTCGGGACTAGCGGGTCCAATGAGCAGTTCTTC; CDR3: CASSVGTSGSNEQFF
V: TRBV28; J: TRBJ2-2; size: .; D: .; DNA: TGTGCCAGCTCCGGGAGATACACCGGGGAGCTGTTTTTT; CDR3: CASSGRYTGELFF
V: TRBV30; J: TRBJ1-6; size: few; D: .; DNA: TGTGCCTGGAGTGGGGGGGCCCTCCACTTT; CDR3: CAWSGGALHF
V: TRBV5-1; J: TRBJ2-3; size: .; D: .; DNA: TGCGCCAGCAACCCCACGGGGGAGCTCACAGATACGCAGTATTTT; CDR3: CASNPTGELTDTQYF
V: TRBV7-9; J: TRBJ1-2; size: many; D: .; DNA: TGTGCCAGCAGCTTAGAGAACAGAGAATTCTATGGCTACACCTTC; CDR3: CASSLENREFYGYTF
V: TRBV29-1; J: TRBJ1-1; size: many; D: .; DNA: TGCAGCGTTGAGCCAGAAAGGACTGAAGCTTTCTTT; CDR3: CSVEPERTEAFF
V: TRBV25-1; J: TRBJ2-2; size: many; D: .; DNA: TGTGCCAGCAGTGGGGGAGGAGGGGAGCTGTTTTTT; CDR3: CASSGGGGELFF
V: TRBV9; J: TRBJ2-3; size: few; D: TRBD2; DNA: TGTGCCAGCAGCGTAAGATCGGGACTAGCGGGAGGGCTAGGCACAGATACGCAGTATTTT; CDR3: CASSVRSGLAGGLGTDTQYF
V: TRBV28; J: TRBJ1-2; size: .; D: .; DNA: TGTGCCAGCCGGGGGCGGAACTATGGCTACACCTTC; CDR3: CASRGRNYGYTF
V: TRBV18; J: TRBJ1-4; size: many; D: .; DNA: TGTGCCAGCTCACCATGGGAAGATGAAAAACTGTTTTTT; CDR3: CASSPWEDEKLFF
V: TRBV20-1; J: TRBJ2-5; size: .; D: .; DNA: TGCAGTGCTAGAGCTATCCAAGAGACCCAGTACTTC; CDR3: CSARAIQETQYF
V: TRBV25-1; J: TRBJ1-4; size: many; D: .; DNA: TGTGCCAGCAGTGAGGGCTTTAATGAAAAACTGTTTTTT; CDR3: CASSEGFNEKLFF
V: TRBV25-1; J: TRBJ2-1; size: many; D: .; DNA: TGTGCCAGCAACAATGAGCAGTTCTTC; CDR3: CASNNEQFF
V: TRBV6-5; J: TRBJ1-1; size: many; D: .; DNA: TGTGCCAGCAGATCCACAGGGACTGAAGCTTTCTTT; CDR3: CASRSTGTEAFF
V: TRBV7-9; J: TRBJ2-2; size: many; D: .; DNA: TGTGCCCCAGGTAGAAGACACCGTAACGGGGAGCTGTTTTTT; CDR3: CAPGRRHRNGELFF
V: TRBV4-1; J: TRBJ1-1; size: many; D: .; DNA: TGCGCCAGCAGTAACACCAGGGTGCAGTCTGAAGCTTTCTTT; CDR3: CASSNTRVQSEAFF
V: TRBV4-3; J: TRBJ1-2; size: many; D: .; DNA: TGCGCCAGCAGCCAAGATGGGGGAGACTTATCCCGCTACACCTTC; CDR3: CASSQDGGDLSRYTF
V: TRBV6-6; J: TRBJ2-2; size: .; D: TRBD1; DNA: TGTGCCAGCAGACGCAGGACAGGGCGACACACCGGGGAGCTGTTTTTT; CDR3: CASRRRTGRHTGELFF
V: TRBV13; J: TRBJ2-1; size: .; D: .; DNA: TGTGCCAGCAGCTTTCGGCCAGACGGTAACAATGAGCAGTTCTTC; CDR3: CASSFRPDGNNEQFF
V: TRBV12-3/TRBV12-4; J: TRBJ2-1; size: .; D: TRBD2; DNA: TGTGCCAGCAGTATGGGAGGGCCTCCGCTGAATGAGCAGTTCTTC; CDR3: CASSMGGPPLNEQFF
V: TRBV6-5; J: TRBJ2-3; size: .; D: TRBD2; DNA: TGTGCCAGCAGTCCAGCGGGGCTTCGAACAGATACGCAGTATTTT; CDR3: CASSPAGLRTDTQYF
V: TRBV6-2/TRBV6-3; J: TRBJ2-4; size: .; D: .; DNA: TGTGCCAGCGAACATGCGGACATTCAGTACTTC; CDR3: CASEHADIQYF